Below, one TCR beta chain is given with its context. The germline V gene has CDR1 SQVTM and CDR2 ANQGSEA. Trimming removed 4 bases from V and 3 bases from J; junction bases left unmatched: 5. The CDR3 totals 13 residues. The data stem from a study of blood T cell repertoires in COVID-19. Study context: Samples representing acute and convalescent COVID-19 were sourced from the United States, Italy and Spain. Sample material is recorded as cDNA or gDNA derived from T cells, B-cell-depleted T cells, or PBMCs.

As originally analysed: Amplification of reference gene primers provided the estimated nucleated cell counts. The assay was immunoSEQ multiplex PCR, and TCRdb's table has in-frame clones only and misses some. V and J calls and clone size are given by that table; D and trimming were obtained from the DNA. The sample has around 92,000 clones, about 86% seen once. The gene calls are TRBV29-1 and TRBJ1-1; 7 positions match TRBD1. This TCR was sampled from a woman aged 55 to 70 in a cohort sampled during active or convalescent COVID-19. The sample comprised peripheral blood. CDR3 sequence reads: CSVAGQLYTEAFF. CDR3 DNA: TGCAGCGTTGCGGGACAGCTCTACACTGAAGCTTTCTTT.